The next 2 T cell receptor beta chains were all read from a single sample in a study of blood T cell repertoires in COVID-19. Using immunoSEQ multiplex PCR, the repertoire was profiled, and TCRdb retains in-frame clones only, with some absent. The data show 65,000 to 95,000 clones, nearly 90% seen once. Input material: peripheral blood. These receptors all come from a man aged 65 to 79 with acute or convalescent COVID-19.

The chain employs TRBV7-2 and TRBJ1-6; TRBD1 agrees at 7 bases. The CDR3 has 17 amino acids. Per the germline V gene, CDR1 is SGHTA and CDR2 is FQGNSA. V lost 1 base to trimming and J lost 7 bases; unmatched junction nucleotides: 10. The CDR3 reads CASSLVQGQKENSPLHF. The CDR3 DNA sequence: TGTGCCAGCAGCTTAGTTCAGGGACAGAAAGAAAATTCACCCCTCCACTTT.

This chain joins TRBV16 and TRBJ2-7; 7 nucleotides line up with TRBD1. The V gene's germline CDR1 is KGHSY and CDR2 FQNENV. Trimming at V came to 6 bases and at J to 2 bases, leaving 4 bases not matched to a gene. The CDR3 totals 13 residues. The CDR3 bases are TGTGCCAGCAGTCAGACAGGGACCTACGAGCAGTACTTC. This encodes CASSQTGTYEQYF.